The T cell receptor beta chain described here comes from a study of blood T cell repertoires in COVID-19. Using immunoSEQ multiplex PCR, the repertoire was profiled, and TCRdb retains in-frame clones only, with some absent. The table shows roughly 250,000 clones, with approximately 83% occurring only once. Germline V CDR1 and CDR2: MNHEY, SVGAGI. Trimming removed 8 bases from V and 7 bases from J, with 18 bases in between. The CDR3 is 13 amino acids. Sequencing was done on a sample of peripheral blood. The V and J genes are TRBV6-5 and TRBJ2-7; TRBD2 is a possible D gene (6 bases). The clonotype originates from a person aged 65 to 79 with COVID-19, enrolled during active disease. For the CDR3, the DNA is TGTGCCAGCCGGGGCCCGGGGGTAATTGAGCAGTACTTC. Translated: CASRGPGVIEQYF.